A single sample is the source of the 25 T cell receptor beta chains below, sequenced in a study of cytomegalovirus exposure and HLA in healthy donors. The PCR used 60 Vbeta and 13 Jbeta primers. The assay was immunoSEQ multiplex PCR, and TCRdb's table has in-frame clones only and misses some. The data show roughly 110,000 clones, roughly 70% seen once. Sequencing used PBMCs. The receptor source for this set is a woman aged 30 to 39 in good health and CMV-seronegative.

This chain connects TRBV9 to TRBJ2-3; TRBD2 aligns across 9 bases. In germline, CDR1 is SGDLS, CDR2 YYNGEE. This CDR3 spans 17 amino acids. V lost 1 base, J lost 4 bases, and 10 bases stayed unmatched. The CDR3 nucleotides are TGTGCCAGCAGCGTACATACCGGGACTAGCATCGCAGATACGCAGTATTTT. Protein product: CASSVHTGTSIADTQYF.

This clone was counted a few times. The V call is TRBV6-5, the J call TRBJ1-1; possible D gene TRBD1, 5 bases. V lost 7 bases and J lost 1, with 13 bases in between. The CDR3 is made up of 14 amino acids. Germline CDR1 MNHEY, CDR2 SVGAGI. CDR3 in DNA: TGTGCCAGCATCCAAAGGCAGGGGAACACTGAAGCTTTCTTT. It specifies CASIQRQGNTEAFF.

The rearrangement joins TRBV6-1 to TRBJ1-2, with 11 nucleotides matching TRBD1. This CDR3 spans 15 amino acids. Germline CDR1 MNHNS, CDR2 SASEGT. The V and J ends lost 2 bases and 7 bases, in that order; junction bases with no gene match: 6. Written as DNA, the CDR3 is TGTGCCAGCAGTGAAAGGACAGGGGGCAAGTTTGGCTACACCTTC. Its protein product is CASSERTGGKFGYTF.

The rearrangement joins TRBV5-1 to TRBJ1-1; 7 bases are shared with TRBD1. V was clipped by 0 bases and J by 9 bases; unmatched bases: 11. The CDR3 spans 15 residues. Germline CDR1 and CDR2: SGHRS and YFSETQ. CDR3 bases: TGCGCCAGCAGCTTGGCCGGGGCAGGGGACAGTAAAGCTTTCTTT. As protein: CASSLAGAGDSKAFF.

This clone was counted a few times. This chain connects TRBV5-1 to TRBJ1-1, with a weak D call TRBD1 (5 bases). The ends were cut back, 0 bases at V and 0 bases at J, with 9 bases in the middle. Germline V CDR1 and CDR2: SGHRS, YFSETQ. This CDR3 comprises 15 residues. The CDR3 loop is CASSLGGTVNTEAFF. As DNA, the CDR3 is TGCGCCAGCAGCTTGGGGGGGACTGTGAACACTGAAGCTTTCTTT.

This chain connects TRBV28 to TRBJ1-5; D is perhaps TRBD1 (5 bases). Trimming took 5 bases from V and 1 from J, leaving 18 bases between them. The CDR3 consists of 17 residues. Per germline, CDR1 MDHEN and CDR2 SYDVKM. The CDR3 sequence: CASSPEPRVLSNQPQHF. CDR3 coding DNA: TGTGCCAGCAGTCCCGAACCCAGGGTTTTGAGCAATCAGCCCCAGCATTTT.

The sample holds one count of this clone. The chain couples TRBV5-6 to TRBJ1-3; D possibly corresponds to TRBD1 (6 bases). This CDR3 region has 17 residues. Germline values: CDR1 SGHDT, CDR2 YYEEEE. Trimming took 4 bases from V and 4 from J, leaving 21 bases between them. CDR3 nucleotides: TGTGCCAGCAGCCCTGACAGGTCCTGGTTTGGAGGAAACACCATATATTTT. This encodes CASSPDRSWFGGNTIYF.

The sample holds a few counts of this clone. This chain uses TRBV29-1 with TRBJ1-1, with a possible D match to TRBD1 (5 bases). The CDR3 is made up of 13 amino acids. V lost 3 bases to trimming and J lost 8 bases, with 16 bases between them. The germline V gene has CDR1 SQVTM and CDR2 ANQGSEA. The CDR3 nucleotides are TGCAGCGTTGATCCCACAGGTACCAACGAAGCTTTCTTT. It is translated as CSVDPTGTNEAFF. The entire variable domain, with the rest obtained from reference TRBV29-1 and TRBJ1-1, is as follows: SAVISQKPSRDICQRGTSLTIQCQVDSQVTMMFWYRQQPGQSLTLIATANQGSEATYESGFVIDKFPISRPNLTFSTLTVSNMSPEDSSIYLCSVDPTGTNEAFFGQGTRLTVV.

Written as DNA, the CDR3 is TGCAGCGTGCTAACAGGTGAAGCTTTCTTT. This codes for CSVLTGEAFF. The chain combines TRBV29-1 with TRBJ1-1, with D possibly matching TRBD1 (5 bases). The V end lost 6 bases, the J end lost 7 bases, and 9 bases lay between the germline ends. The germline V gene encodes CDR1 SQVTM and CDR2 ANQGSEA. CDR3 length: 10 residues.

As DNA, the CDR3 is TGTGCCAGCTCACCACAAGGGACTAGCGGAACAACTTTAAAAGAGACCCAGTACTTC. Its protein is CASSPQGTSGTTLKETQYF. The chain links TRBV18 to TRBJ2-5; 11 bases agree with TRBD2. CDR3 length equals 19 residues. Germline assignment: CDR1 KGHSH and CDR2 LQKENI. V lost 1 base and J lost 3; bases outside the gene matches: 13.

The J gene is TRBJ2-5, the V gene TRBV4-1; TRBD2 aligns across 8 bases. Germline V CDR1 and CDR2: MGHRA, YSYEKL. The CDR3 is 15 residues long. V dropped 1 base and J dropped 5; count of bases not matched to a gene: 6. The CDR3 sequence: CASSQGSGRAETQYF. CDR3 nucleotide sequence: TGCGCCAGCAGCCAAGGCAGCGGGAGAGCGGAGACCCAGTACTTC.

In this sample, this clone turned up once. The chain couples TRBV2 to TRBJ1-5; 9 nucleotides align to TRBD1. Germline CDR1 is SNHLY and CDR2 is FYNNEI. The CDR3 length is 17 residues. Germline trimming cut 4 bases from V and 0 bases from J; bases unmatched to any gene: 7. The chain's CDR3 is CASSVPTGGYSNQPQHF. The DNA of the CDR3 is TGTGCCAGCAGTGTACCCACAGGGGGCTATAGCAATCAGCCCCAGCATTTT.

This chain connects TRBV7-2 to TRBJ1-3; 7 nucleotides agree with TRBD1. Germline lookup yields CDR1 SGHTA and CDR2 FQGNSA. The CDR3 runs 18 residues. V trimming: 4 bases; J trimming: 0 bases; junction bases outside the gene matches: 12. The CDR3 sequence: CASSSQQGRGLSGNTIYF. CDR3 nucleotide sequence: TGTGCCAGCAGCTCCCAACAGGGAAGGGGGCTCTCTGGAAACACCATATATTTT.

This clone occurred a few times. The chain is built from TRBV2 and TRBJ1-4; D possibly corresponds to TRBD1 (6 bases). The CDR3 extends over 16 amino acids. Germline CDR1 SNHLY, CDR2 FYNNEI. V shed 6 bases and J shed 6 bases, with 20 bases lying between them. The DNA for the CDR3 is TGTGCCAGCAGGGAATCATCGGCACAGGGTGATGAAAAACTGTTTTTT. Residues: CASRESSAQGDEKLFF.

The rearrangement links TRBV5-4 to TRBJ1-3; TRBD1 aligns across 7 bases. The V gene end was trimmed by 4 bases and the J gene end by 2 bases; junction bases not matched to a gene: 6. The CDR3 has 15 amino acids. CDR1 and CDR2 (germline): SGHNT, YYREEE (reference sequence). Written as DNA, the CDR3 is TGTGCCAGCAGCCAAGACAGGGACCCTGGAAACACCATATATTTT. It yields the protein CASSQDRDPGNTIYF.

The rearrangement links TRBV12-5 to TRBJ1-2, with TRBD1 matching 9 bases. J lost 8 bases, V lost 6 bases, and 7 bases had no gene match. The CDR3 extends over 13 amino acids. Germline lookup yields CDR1 LGHNT and CDR2 FRNRAP. The CDR3 nucleotides are TGTGCTAGTGGCCGGGGACAGGGCGAGGGCTACACCTTC. It yields the protein CASGRGQGEGYTF.

V is TRBV5-1 and J is TRBJ1-2, with 8 nucleotides matching TRBD1. The germline V gene has CDR1 SGHRS and CDR2 YFSETQ. The CDR3 contains 14 residues. Trimming removed 0 bases from V and 8 bases from J; junction bases left unmatched: 6. The CDR3 nucleotides read TGCGCCAGCAGCTTGGTGACAGGGGAACGAGGCTACACCTTC. Its translation is CASSLVTGERGYTF.

J is TRBJ1-1 and V is TRBV5-1; D perhaps matches TRBD1 (6 bases). Germline loops: CDR1 SGHRS, CDR2 YFSETQ. CDR3 length: 16 residues. The V end was cut by 0 bases, the J end by 3 bases, with 15 bases between. The CDR3, as DNA: TGCGCCAGCAGCTTGGTGGGTACGGGGGGCCACACTGAAGCTTTCTTT. Its protein product is CASSLVGTGGHTEAFF.

This clone has just a few counts. The rearrangement links TRBV19 to TRBJ1-1, with a tentative D call TRBD1 (5 bases). The CDR3 loop spans 15 amino acids. V was pared by 5 bases and J by 5 bases, with 18 bases between. Germline-derived CDR1 and CDR2 are LNHDA and SQIVND (reference sequence). CDR3: CASSAAGFPNTEAFF. The CDR3 DNA sequence: TGTGCCAGTAGTGCCGCAGGGTTCCCCAATACTGAAGCTTTCTTT.

V usage is TRBV4-1 and J usage is TRBJ1-5; D may be TRBD1 (6 bases). Trimming left V 0 bases short and J 7 bases short, with 13 bases between. This CDR3 is 15 amino acids long. CDR1 is MGHRA and CDR2 is YSYEKL in the germline V gene. CDR3 in amino acids: CASSQDGGGGQPQHF. In nucleotides, the CDR3 is TGCGCCAGCAGCCAAGATGGGGGGGGCGGGCAGCCCCAGCATTTT.

The CDR3 DNA is TGTGCCATCAGTGGCTTAGTAGGGACTCAGGCTGAAGCTTTCTTT. Amino acid sequence: CAISGLVGTQAEAFF. The chain has TRBV10-3 and TRBJ1-1; D may be TRBD1 (5 bases). CDR1 and CDR2 (germline): ENHRY, SYGVKD. This CDR3 has 15 residues. V shed 4 bases and J shed 6 bases, with 18 bases lying between them.

The chain links TRBV19 to TRBJ2-7, with TRBD2 as a possible D gene (6 bases). Germline V CDR1 and CDR2: LNHDA, SQIVND (reference sequence). Deletions cut 3 bases from V and 7 bases from J, with 16 bases between. CDR3 length: 14 residues. The CDR3 reads CASSITGGSREQYF. DNA of the CDR3: TGTGCCAGTAGTATTACCGGGGGATCGCGAGAGCAGTACTTC.

The rearrangement uses TRBV10-3 and TRBJ1-3; D remains ambiguous. CDR1 is ENHRY and CDR2 is SYGVKD in the germline V gene. The CDR3 consists of 14 residues. Trimming removed 6 bases from V and 0 bases from J, with 9 bases in between. The CDR3 DNA reads as TGTGCCATCAGCACTCCCTCCTCTGGAAACACCATATATTTT. It encodes CAISTPSSGNTIYF.

This clone was seen a handful of times. The chain couples TRBV4-3 to TRBJ1-2, with 8 positions matching TRBD1. Germline CDR1 and CDR2: LGHNA and YSLEER. The CDR3 is 16 residues long. Unmatched junction bases numbered 10, after V lost 0 bases and J lost 7 bases. CDR3 nucleotide sequence: TGCGCCAGCAGCCAAGATCTTCCGCAGGGGGCGCTTGGCTACACCTTC. It encodes CASSQDLPQGALGYTF.

This chain connects TRBV6-1 to TRBJ2-6; TRBD1 is a possible D gene (6 bases). In germline, CDR1 is MNHNS, CDR2 SASEGT. Trimming took off 4 bases at V and 0 bases at J, with 13 bases between the two ends. The CDR3 consists of 17 residues. The chain's CDR3 is CASSGRTGISGANVLTF. CDR3 sequence (DNA): TGTGCCAGCAGTGGAAGAACAGGGATCTCTGGGGCCAACGTCCTGACTTTC.